Presented here are 30 T cell receptor beta chains from one specimen sequenced in a study of neurological immune-mediated disorders. From the 5' RACE reads, TCRdb called clonotypes with MiXCR, one entry per CDR3 protein. The sample holds over 45,000 distinct CDR3 sequences; approximately 3% are singletons and the top ten take about 15%. The specimen sequenced was PBMCs. Receptor source: a woman between 45 and 60 years old with multiple sclerosis.

The table lists this clonotype with many counts. V gene TRBV5-1 combines with J gene TRBJ2-7; a weak D match, TRBD2 (6 bases). V was clipped by 4 bases and J by 9 bases, with 14 bases between them. This CDR3 region has 12 residues. Germline V gene sequence: CDR1 SGHRS, CDR2 YFSETQ. The CDR3 DNA follows: TGCGCCAGCAGCCCAGACGGGGGTGTGCAGTACTTC. Protein: CASSPDGGVQYF.

This clonotype was seen at least ten times. V is TRBV7-9 and J is TRBJ1-2; 10 nucleotides align to TRBD1. The germline gives CDR1 SEHNR, CDR2 FQNEAQ (reference sequence). The CDR3 runs to 13 residues. Trimming at V came to 5 bases and at J to 7 bases, leaving 4 bases not matched to a gene. CDR3 DNA: TGTGCCAGCAGCCCGCGACAGGGGGCTGGCTACACCTTC. It is translated as CASSPRQGAGYTF.

A few counts support this clonotype. J is TRBJ2-1 and V is TRBV20-1; D is undetermined. V gave up 5 bases and J gave up 3 bases, with 17 bases separating them. Germline CDR1 DFQATT, CDR2 SNEGSKA (reference sequence). This CDR3 is 15 amino acids long. The CDR3 DNA reads TGCAGTGCTTTGGGAAAGAGGATTGTCTACAATGAGCAGTTCTTC. Translating gives CSALGKRIVYNEQFF.

Ten or more counts support this clonotype. The chain employs TRBV20-1 and TRBJ2-3, with 8 positions matching TRBD2. CDR1 DFQATT and CDR2 SNEGSKA come from the germline V gene (reference sequence). After removal of 0 bases from V and 4 bases from J, the junction contained 9 bases not matched to a gene. This CDR3 is 16 amino acids long. In DNA form, the CDR3 reads TGCAGTGCTAGAGATCAGGGACTAGAGGGGGCAGATACGCAGTATTTT. Its translation is CSARDQGLEGADTQYF.

This clonotype was recorded at least ten times. V and J are TRBV29-1 and TRBJ2-2; 9 bases are a match to TRBD1. The length of the CDR3 is 13 residues. In germline, CDR1 is SQVTM, CDR2 ANQGSEA. V shed 6 bases and J 5 bases; nucleotides not matched to a gene: 4. CDR3 nucleotides: TGCAGCGTCGGGACAGGGTCGACCGGGGAGCTGTTTTTT. This codes for CSVGTGSTGELFF.

This clonotype was observed many times. The chain couples TRBV27 to TRBJ2-5; D is perhaps TRBD1 or TRBD2 (5 bases each). Trimming took off 5 bases at V and 7 bases at J, with 23 bases between the two ends. This CDR3 is 16 amino acids long. CDR1 and CDR2 from the germline V gene are MNHEY and SMNVEV (reference sequence). The CDR3 bases are TGTGCCAGCAGTCCCCTTTCCACCGGGACCCGAGGGACCCAGTACTTC. Translation gives CASSPLSTGTRGTQYF.

This clonotype was recorded many times. This sequence joins TRBV9 and TRBJ1-1; 10 bases map to TRBD1. After removal of 3 bases from V and 4 bases from J, the junction contained 6 bases not matched to a gene. Germline V lookup: CDR1 SGDLS, CDR2 YYNGEE. CDR3 size: 15 residues. Here the CDR3 DNA reads TGTGCCAGCAGCGCCCTGGGACAGGGGATCACTGAAGCTTTCTTT. Translation: CASSALGQGITEAFF.

This clonotype has only a few counts. The rearrangement uses TRBV30 and TRBJ2-5, with no clear D. Per germline, CDR1 GTSNPN and CDR2 SVGIG (reference sequence). Trimming took off 2 bases at V and 4 bases at J, with 20 bases between the two ends. This CDR3 is 16 amino acids long. CDR3 sequence reads: CAWSLWRSRVGETQYF. The CDR3 bases are TGTGCCTGGAGTCTCTGGCGGTCCAGAGTTGGAGAGACCCAGTACTTC. The complete variable domain, with remaining parts taken from reference TRBV30 and TRBJ2-5, reads SQTIHQWPATLVQPVGSPLSLECTVEGTSNPNLYWYRQAAGRGLQLLFYSVGIGQISSEVPQNLSASRPQDRQFILSSKKLLLSDSGFYLCAWSLWRSRVGETQYFGPGTRLLVL.

This clonotype was observed a single time. This chain connects TRBV3-1 to TRBJ2-5; D unclear. The CDR3 has 15 residues. Germline V CDR1 and CDR2: LGHDT, YNNKEL (reference sequence). V was clipped by 0 bases and J by 4 bases, with 12 bases between them. The CDR3 here is CASSQDLIRRETQYF. The CDR3 DNA is TGTGCCAGCAGCCAAGACCTGATCAGGCGAGAGACCCAGTACTTC.

This clonotype was seen many times. V and J are TRBV7-2 and TRBJ2-3; 12 nucleotides match TRBD2. Losses at the gene ends were 0 bases for V and 0 bases for J; bases not matched to a gene: 4. This CDR3 has 18 residues. The germline gives CDR1 SGHTA, CDR2 FQGNSA. For the CDR3, the DNA is TGTGCCAGCAGCTTAGCGCCTAGCGGGAGGGTTAGCACAGATACGCAGTATTTT. It translates to CASSLAPSGRVSTDTQYF.

This clonotype was detected many times. This sequence joins TRBV27 and TRBJ1-2; weak D call: TRBD1 (5 bases). CDR1 and CDR2 from the germline V gene are MNHEY and SMNVEV (reference sequence). CDR3 size: 15 residues. V gave up 1 base and J gave up 6 bases, with 15 bases separating them. CDR3 DNA sequence: TGTGCCAGCAGTTTATTCTTGGGGGGGAGGGATGGCTACACCTTC. Translating gives CASSLFLGGRDGYTF.

This clonotype was seen many times. V gene TRBV12-3 or TRBV12-4 combines with J gene TRBJ2-1; TRBD2 might be the D (6 bases). V was trimmed by 7 bases and J by 2 bases, leaving 15 bases between them. The CDR3 extends over 15 amino acids. The CDR3 is CASKITGVAYNEQFF. CDR3 nucleotides: TGTGCCAGCAAAATCACGGGGGTTGCCTACAATGAGCAGTTCTTC.

This clonotype was observed at least ten times. This chain links TRBV12-3 or TRBV12-4 with TRBJ2-2; TRBD1 aligns across 7 bases. With 7 bases clipped from V and 3 bases from J, the junction kept 8 bases outside the gene matches. This CDR3 comprises 15 residues. The CDR3 loop reads CASILQGPDTGELFF. The CDR3 DNA reads as TGTGCCAGCATCCTACAGGGGCCGGACACCGGGGAGCTGTTTTTT.

By frequency in the sample, this clonotype is medium-sized (0.01 to 0.1%). The chain links TRBV7-2 to TRBJ1-5; D is undetermined. The germline gives CDR1 SGHTA, CDR2 FQGNSA. V gave up 3 bases and J gave up 3 bases, with 6 bases separating them. This CDR3 contains 13 residues. CDR3 in amino acids: CASSFNNNQPQHF. The CDR3 nucleotides are TGTGCCAGCAGCTTCAATAACAATCAGCCCCAGCATTTT.

This clonotype came up many times. The V call is TRBV20-1, the J call TRBJ2-3, with TRBD2 matching 10 bases. Germline values: CDR1 DFQATT, CDR2 SNEGSKA (reference sequence). CDR3 length equals 16 residues. V shed 3 bases, J shed 1 base, and the junction held 7 bases outside the gene matches. CDR3 protein: CSASIQAGGRTDTQYF. The CDR3 coding sequence is TGCAGTGCTAGTATTCAAGCGGGGGGGCGCACAGATACGCAGTATTTT.

This clonotype was counted many times. This chain joins TRBV6-1 and TRBJ1-3; D is ambiguous. V lost 6 bases to trimming and J lost 0 bases, with 12 bases between them. This CDR3 spans 15 amino acids. The germline V gene has CDR1 MNHNS and CDR2 SASEGT. In DNA form, the CDR3 reads TGTGCCAGCAGCGAGGAGGAGGCCTCTGGAAACACCATATATTTT. Its translation is CASSEEEASGNTIYF.

This clonotype was detected many times. The genes are TRBV18 and TRBJ2-3; D uncertain. CDR3 length equals 13 residues. The germline V gene has CDR1 KGHSH and CDR2 LQKENI. The V end was cut by 6 bases, the J end by 3 bases, with 10 bases between. The chain's CDR3 is CASSLTYTDTQYF. The CDR3 bases are TGTGCCAGCTCCCTCACGTATACAGATACGCAGTATTTT.

Many counts were recorded for this clonotype. This rearrangement joins TRBV7-6 to TRBJ2-2, with D unclear. Trimming stripped 3 bases from V and 0 bases from J, with 11 bases between. Germline assignment: CDR1 SGHVS and CDR2 FNYEAQ. This CDR3 comprises 16 residues. In DNA, the CDR3 is TGTGCCAGCAGCTTCCAACACACATCGAACACCGGGGAGCTGTTTTTT. Residues: CASSFQHTSNTGELFF.

The table lists this clonotype with many counts. The chain joins TRBV7-3 to TRBJ2-1, with 7 bases lining up with TRBD2. Germline CDR1 reads SGHTA; CDR2 reads FQGTGA. The CDR3 contains 15 residues. V lost 2 bases to trimming and J lost 7 bases; unmatched junction nucleotides: 8. The CDR3 protein is CASSLLVGGPNEQFF. CDR3 in DNA: TGTGCCAGCAGCTTACTGGTGGGAGGGCCAAATGAGCAGTTCTTC.

This clonotype was seen at least ten times. The rearrangement uses TRBV20-1 and TRBJ2-1, with D uncertain. The germline V gene has CDR1 DFQATT and CDR2 SNEGSKA (reference sequence). CDR3 length: 12 amino acids. Between the trimmed V and J ends, which lost 6 bases and 1 base, there was a span of 7 bases. The CDR3 sequence is CSAAESYNEQFF. As DNA, the CDR3 is TGCAGTGCGGCGGAATCCTACAATGAGCAGTTCTTC.

This clonotype was picked up many times. The J gene is TRBJ2-2, the V gene TRBV4-1; D is unclear. Trimming left V 0 bases short and J 6 bases short, with 14 bases between. The CDR3 runs 16 residues. CDR1 MGHRA and CDR2 YSYEKL come from the germline V gene. The CDR3 loop reads CASSQDKRRGAGELFF. CDR3 in DNA: TGCGCCAGCAGCCAAGATAAGAGGAGAGGAGCCGGGGAGCTGTTTTTT.

This clonotype was seen ten or more times. This chain uses TRBV5-1 with TRBJ2-7; D is perhaps TRBD1 or TRBD2 (5 bases each). Between the trimmed V and J ends, which lost 3 bases and 3 bases, there was a span of 16 bases. This CDR3 comprises 15 residues. Per the germline V gene, CDR1 is SGHRS and CDR2 is YFSETQ. DNA for the CDR3: TGCGCCAGCAGCTCCACCGGGACCCGAGTCTACGAGCAGTACTTC. This gives the protein CASSSTGTRVYEQYF.

The sample holds many counts of this clonotype. This sequence joins TRBV6-1 and TRBJ1-4, with TRBD1 identical over 7 bases. This CDR3 spans 15 amino acids. The germline CDR1 and CDR2 sequences are MNHNS and SASEGT. V gave up 3 bases and J gave up 4 bases; unmatched junction bases: 5. The CDR3 DNA follows: TGTGCCAGCAGTGACGGACAGGAAATTAATGAAAAACTGTTTTTT. It yields the protein CASSDGQEINEKLFF.

This clonotype appeared many times. The chain recombines TRBV2 with TRBJ1-1; D possibly corresponds to TRBD1 (6 bases). Germline loops: CDR1 SNHLY, CDR2 FYNNEI. V was shortened by 7 bases and J by 2 bases, with 11 bases between the two germline ends. This CDR3 contains 13 residues. The CDR3 sequence is CASNRGGNTEAFF. CDR3 DNA: TGTGCCAGCAATCGAGGGGGAAACACTGAAGCTTTCTTT.

This clonotype has ten or more counts. The chain has TRBV20-1 and TRBJ2-7; D might be TRBD2 (6 bases). The germline gives CDR1 DFQATT, CDR2 SNEGSKA (reference sequence). V was trimmed by 6 bases and J by 3 bases, leaving 15 bases between them. The CDR3 has 13 amino acids. Written as DNA, the CDR3 is TGCAGTGCGACGGGACTGCCCCGCTACGAGCAGTACTTC. Encoded protein: CSATGLPRYEQYF.

About this clonotype itself: Possible read error: a much larger clone is one base away. In nucleotides, the CDR3 is TGCAGCCACGCCGAGTTTGGGACCTCAAGGTTAACCTTC. Translation gives CSHAEFGTSRLTF. The rearrangement joins TRBV20-1 to TRBJ1-2; weak D call: TRBD1 (5 bases). The CDR3 has 13 amino acids. The V gene's germline CDR1 is DFQATT and CDR2 SNEGSKA (reference sequence).

This clonotype has a count of ten or more. This rearrangement joins TRBV20-1 to TRBJ2-5, with 10 bases lining up with TRBD2. Unmatched junction bases numbered 6, after V lost 4 bases and J lost 1 base. This CDR3 has 15 residues. The germline CDR1 and CDR2 sequences are DFQATT and SNEGSKA (reference sequence). The CDR3 loop reads CSATPLAGAQETQYF. For the CDR3, the DNA is TGCAGTGCTACCCCTCTAGCGGGAGCCCAAGAGACCCAGTACTTC.

This clonotype has at least ten counts. The gene calls are TRBV12-3 or TRBV12-4 and TRBJ1-5; D might be TRBD1 (6 bases). Trimming took 3 bases from V and 6 from J, leaving 12 bases between them. This CDR3 comprises 14 residues. In nucleotides, the CDR3 is TGTGCCAGCAGTTTTTGGGGGCCCACTCAGCCCCAGCATTTT. Its translation: CASSFWGPTQPQHF.

In this sample, this clonotype turned up many times. The gene calls are TRBV6-6 and TRBJ2-7; 7 bases are a match to TRBD2. CDR3 length: 14 residues. J was trimmed by 0 bases and V by 7 bases; bases with no gene match: 6. Germline lookup yields CDR1 MNHNY and CDR2 SVGAGI (reference sequence). The CDR3 region is CASNPSGSSYEQYF. The DNA for the CDR3 is TGTGCCAGCAATCCTAGCGGAAGCTCCTACGAGCAGTACTTC.

This clonotype was picked up many times. The rearrangement uses TRBV5-1 and TRBJ1-1; unclear D gene. CDR3 length equals 16 residues. The V end was cut by 0 bases, the J end by 4 bases, with 16 bases between. CDR1 is SGHRS and CDR2 is YFSETQ in the germline V gene. The CDR3 DNA follows: TGCGCCAGCAGCTTGGTGGAGTCCCGCGGTGGCACTGAAGCTTTCTTT. Translated: CASSLVESRGGTEAFF.